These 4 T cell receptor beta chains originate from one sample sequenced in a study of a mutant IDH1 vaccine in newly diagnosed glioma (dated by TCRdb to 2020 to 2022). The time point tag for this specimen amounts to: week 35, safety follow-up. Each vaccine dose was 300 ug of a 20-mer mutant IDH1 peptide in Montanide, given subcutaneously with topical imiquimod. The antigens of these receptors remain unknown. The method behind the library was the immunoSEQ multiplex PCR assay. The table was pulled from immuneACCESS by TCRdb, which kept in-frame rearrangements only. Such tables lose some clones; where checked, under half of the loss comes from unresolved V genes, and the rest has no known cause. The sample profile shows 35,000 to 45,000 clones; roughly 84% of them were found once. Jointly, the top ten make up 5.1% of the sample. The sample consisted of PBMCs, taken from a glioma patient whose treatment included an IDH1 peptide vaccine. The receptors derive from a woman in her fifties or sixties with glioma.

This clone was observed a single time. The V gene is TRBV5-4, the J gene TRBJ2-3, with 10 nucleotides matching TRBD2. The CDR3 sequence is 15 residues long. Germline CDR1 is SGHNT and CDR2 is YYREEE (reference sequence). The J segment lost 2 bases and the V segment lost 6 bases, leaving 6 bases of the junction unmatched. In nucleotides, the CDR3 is TGTGCCAGCATGAGCGGGGGGGGAAACACAGATACGCAGTATTTT. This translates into CASMSGGGNTDTQYF.

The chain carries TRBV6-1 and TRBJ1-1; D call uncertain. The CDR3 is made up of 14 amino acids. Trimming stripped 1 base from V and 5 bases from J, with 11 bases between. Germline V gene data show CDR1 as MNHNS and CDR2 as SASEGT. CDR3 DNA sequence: TGTGCCAGCAGTGAAGTCTTCGGGGAGACTGAAGCTTTCTTT. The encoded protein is CASSEVFGETEAFF.

CDR3 DNA: TGTGCCAGCAGTTTATCCGCGGGACGTAGAGGCTACACCTTC. It encodes CASSLSAGRRGYTF. The J gene is TRBJ1-2, the V gene TRBV28; a possible D gene is TRBD1 (5 bases). Germline V gene data show CDR1 as MDHEN and CDR2 as SYDVKM. CDR3 size: 14 residues. The V and J ends lost 1 base and 8 bases respectively, with 14 bases between them.

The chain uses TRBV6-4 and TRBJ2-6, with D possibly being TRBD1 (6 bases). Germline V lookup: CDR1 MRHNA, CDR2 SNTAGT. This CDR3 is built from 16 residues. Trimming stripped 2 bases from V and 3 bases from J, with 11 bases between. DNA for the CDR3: TGTGCCAGCAGTGACACAGACAGGTTTGGGGCCAACGTCCTGACTTTC. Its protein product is CASSDTDRFGANVLTF.